This T cell receptor (beta chain) was captured in a study of T cells in Graves' hyperthyroidism and ophthalmopathy. Study conclusions and caveats: Among clonotypes expanded in thyroid above 0.001, most were also found in blood. For ophthalmopathy, model prediction preceded onset by a median about 6 months. Separating ophthalmopathy from stable hyperthyroidism was achieved by a 13 V-J model.

This clonotype was detected ten times or more. Its antigen is unidentified. Trimming took 3 bases from V and 11 from J; bases not matched to a gene: 8. Per the germline V gene, CDR1 is LNHNV and CDR2 is YYDKDF (reference sequence). The CDR3 loop spans 13 amino acids. The CDR3 regions of TCR beta were amplified from RNA transcripts. The HTBI primer set served for first-round RT-PCR of the TCR CDR3. TCRdb ran MiXCR on the multiplex PCR reads and lists one entry per CDR3 protein. The sample carries approximately 600,000 distinct CDR3 sequences, 14% to 15% recorded once. Researchers barred patients who had uncontrolled infection, other autoimmune disease, pregnancy or lactation.

The rearrangement links TRBV15 to TRBJ1-1; TRBD1 matches 8 bases. The sequencing input was blood. This receptor was obtained from a woman between 40 and 55 years old with Graves' ophthalmopathy. The CDR3 sequence: CATSSGTGRVAFF. The CDR3 bases are TGTGCCACCAGCAGTGGGACAGGTCGTGTGGCTTTCTTT.